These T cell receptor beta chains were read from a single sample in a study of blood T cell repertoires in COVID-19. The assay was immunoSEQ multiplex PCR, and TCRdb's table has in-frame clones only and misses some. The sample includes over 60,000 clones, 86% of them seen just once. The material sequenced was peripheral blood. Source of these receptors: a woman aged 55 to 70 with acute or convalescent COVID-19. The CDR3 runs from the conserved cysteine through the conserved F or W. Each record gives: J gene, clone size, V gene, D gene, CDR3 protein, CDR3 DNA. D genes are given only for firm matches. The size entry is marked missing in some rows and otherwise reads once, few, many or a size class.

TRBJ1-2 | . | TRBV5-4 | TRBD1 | CASSWDGQGAYGYTF | TGTGCCAGCAGCTGGGATGGACAGGGGGCATATGGCTACACCTTC
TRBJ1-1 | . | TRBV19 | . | CASSTARRGTEAFF | TGTGCCAGTAGTACCGCTCGGCGAGGGACTGAAGCTTTCTTT
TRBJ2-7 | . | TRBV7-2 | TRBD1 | CASSRDRGSSYEQYF | TGTGCCAGCAGCCGGGACAGGGGAAGCTCCTACGAGCAGTACTTC
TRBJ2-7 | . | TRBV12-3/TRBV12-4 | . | CASSSARSGQYF | TGTGCCAGCAGTTCCGCGCGTTCGGGGCAGTACTTC
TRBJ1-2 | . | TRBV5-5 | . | CASSLPSREVYGYTF | TGTGCCAGCAGCTTACCGTCCAGGGAGGTCTATGGCTACACCTTC
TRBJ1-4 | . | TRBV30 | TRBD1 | CAWRLTGTNEKLFF | TGTGCCTGGAGACTGACAGGGACTAATGAAAAACTGTTTTTT
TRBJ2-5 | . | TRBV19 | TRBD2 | CASRTSEYQETQYF | TGTGCCAGTAGAACTAGCGAGTACCAAGAGACCCAGTACTTC
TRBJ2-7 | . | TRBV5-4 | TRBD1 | CASSSDGQVQSYEQYF | TGTGCCAGCAGCTCTGACGGACAGGTCCAATCCTACGAGCAGTACTTC
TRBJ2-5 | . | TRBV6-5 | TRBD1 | CASSWGQGVPKETQYF | TGTGCCAGCAGTTGGGGACAGGGAGTCCCCAAAGAGACCCAGTACTTC
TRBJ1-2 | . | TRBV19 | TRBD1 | CATLQGPGYGYTF | TGTGCCACCCTACAGGGGCCTGGGTATGGCTACACCTTC
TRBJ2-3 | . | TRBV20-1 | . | CSARDMDTQYF | TGCAGTGCTAGAGATATGGATACGCAGTATTTT
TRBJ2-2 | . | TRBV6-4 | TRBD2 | CASSGTSTGELFF | TGTGCCAGCAGTGGGACTAGCACCGGGGAGCTGTTTTTT
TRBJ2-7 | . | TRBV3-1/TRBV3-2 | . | CASSQAATFSSYEQYF | TGTGCCAGCAGCCAAGCTGCTACGTTTTCATCCTACGAGCAGTACTTC
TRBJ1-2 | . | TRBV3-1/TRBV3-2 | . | CASSQDNGYTF | TGTGCCAGCAGCCAAGATAATGGCTACACCTTC
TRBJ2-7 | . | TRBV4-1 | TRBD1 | CASSYGTGDTYEQYF | TGCGCCAGCAGCTACGGGACAGGGGATACCTACGAGCAGTACTTC
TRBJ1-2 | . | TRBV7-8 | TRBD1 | CASRRDSVSYTF | TGTGCCAGCAGACGGGACAGCGTGTCCTACACCTTC
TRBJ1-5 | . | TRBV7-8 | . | CASSLEVGPLNQPQHF | TGTGCCAGCAGCTTGGAGGTAGGGCCCTTGAATCAGCCCCAGCATTTT
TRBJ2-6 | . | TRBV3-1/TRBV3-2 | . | CASSLRKDLYQSGANVLTF | TGTGCCAGCAGCCTACGGAAGGACTTGTATCAGTCTGGGGCCAACGTCCTGACTTTC
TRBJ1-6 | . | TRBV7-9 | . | CASSLGSGRNSPLHF | TGTGCCAGCAGCTTGGGGTCGGGGAGAAATTCACCCCTCCACTTT
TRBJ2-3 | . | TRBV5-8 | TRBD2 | CASSLLAGGLTDTQYF | TGTGCCAGCAGCTTACTAGCGGGGGGCCTCACAGATACGCAGTATTTT
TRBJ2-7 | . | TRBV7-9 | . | CASTIGQSVPYEQYF | TGTGCCAGTACTATTGGACAGTCCGTGCCCTACGAGCAGTACTTC
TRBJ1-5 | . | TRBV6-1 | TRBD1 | CASSERARDRTGQPQHF | TGTGCCAGCAGTGAACGGGCCCGGGACAGGACCGGTCAGCCCCAGCATTTT
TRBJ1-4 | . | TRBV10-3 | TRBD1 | CAISGRRPGQDNEKLFF | TGTGCCATCAGTGGCCGTAGACCGGGACAGGATAATGAAAAACTGTTTTTT
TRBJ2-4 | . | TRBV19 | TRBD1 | CASIKDRGPPLAKNIQYF | TGTGCCAGTATAAAGGACAGGGGTCCACCTCTAGCCAAAAACATTCAGTACTTC
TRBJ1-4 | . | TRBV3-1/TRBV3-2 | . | CASSQGVSGIGEKLFF | TGTGCCAGCAGCCAAGGGGTTTCAGGGATTGGGGAAAAACTGTTTTTT
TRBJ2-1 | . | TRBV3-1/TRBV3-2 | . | CASSQAIEQFF | TGTGCCAGCAGCCAAGCAATTGAGCAGTTCTTC
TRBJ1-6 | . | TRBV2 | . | CASSIQRGNSPLHF | TGTGCCAGCAGCATACAGCGGGGTAATTCACCCCTCCACTTT
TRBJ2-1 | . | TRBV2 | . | CASSESGQREQFF | TGTGCCAGCAGTGAATCAGGGCAGAGAGAGCAGTTCTTC
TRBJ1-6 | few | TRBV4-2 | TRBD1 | CASSQEDRVESPLHF | TGTGCCAGCAGCCAGGAGGACAGGGTTGAATCACCCCTCCACTTT
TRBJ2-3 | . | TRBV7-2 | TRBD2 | CASRLEPSGADTQYF | TGTGCCAGCAGACTAGAGCCTAGCGGGGCAGATACGCAGTATTTT
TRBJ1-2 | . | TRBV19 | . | CASRNLGAADGYTF | TGTGCCAGTAGGAATTTGGGAGCAGCGGATGGCTACACCTTC
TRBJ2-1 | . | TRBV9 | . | CASSVDGGSYNEQFF | TGTGCCAGCAGCGTAGACGGGGGCTCCTACAATGAGCAGTTCTTC
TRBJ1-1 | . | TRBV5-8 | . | CASSLVTGVGHTEAFF | TGTGCCAGCAGCTTGGTGACAGGCGTGGGACACACTGAAGCTTTCTTT
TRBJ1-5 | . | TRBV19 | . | CASSTRRGNQPQHF | TGTGCCAGTAGTACCCGCAGGGGCAATCAGCCCCAGCATTTT
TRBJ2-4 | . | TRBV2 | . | CASAGLNIQYF | TGTGCCAGCGCTGGGCTAAACATTCAGTACTTC
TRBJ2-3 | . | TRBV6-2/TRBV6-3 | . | CASSYRRGPSGDTQYF | TGTGCCAGCAGTTACAGGCGGGGGCCCTCCGGTGATACGCAGTATTTT
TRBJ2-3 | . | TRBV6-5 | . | CASSYGGATDTQYF | TGTGCCAGCAGTTACGGGGGGGCTACAGATACGCAGTATTTT
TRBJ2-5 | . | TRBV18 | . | CASSIQGSQETQYF | TGTGCCAGCTCGATACAGGGCAGCCAAGAGACCCAGTACTTC
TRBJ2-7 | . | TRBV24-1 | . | CATSDLQVRESYEQYF | TGTGCCACCAGTGATTTGCAGGTAAGGGAGTCCTACGAGCAGTACTTC
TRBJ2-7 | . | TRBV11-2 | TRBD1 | CASSFPDRGGEQYF | TGTGCCAGCAGCTTTCCGGACAGGGGAGGAGAGCAGTACTTC
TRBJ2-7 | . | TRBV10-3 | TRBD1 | CAISEWGTGPGSYEQYF | TGTGCCATCAGTGAGTGGGGGACAGGCCCCGGGTCCTACGAGCAGTACTTC
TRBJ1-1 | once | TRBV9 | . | CASSPRSGEAFF | TGTGCCAGCAGCCCCCGCAGTGGTGAAGCTTTCTTT
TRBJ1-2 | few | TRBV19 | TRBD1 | CASSMDRGSYGYTF | TGTGCCAGTAGTATGGACAGGGGTTCCTATGGCTACACCTTC